Listed below are T cell receptor beta chains from one sample, sequenced in a study of human T cells and chemical hapten exposure. TCRdb re-derived calls from the RACE reads in MiXCR, one entry per CDR3 protein. The repertoire holds 75,000 to 80,000 distinct CDR3 sequences, with around 9.3% as singletons. Source material: whole blood. These receptor sequences come from a female donor in good health. Some clones in this sample may be carry-over from other donors' samples. The CDR3 runs from the conserved cysteine through the conserved F or W. Each record gives: clone size, V gene, J gene, D gene, CDR3 protein, CDR3 DNA. D genes are given only for firm matches. Not all rows give a size; the values are once, few, many and, for expanded clones, a class.

clone size: many; V gene: TRBV7-8; J gene: TRBJ2-5; D gene: TRBD2; CDR3 protein: CASSPGTSQETQYF; CDR3 DNA: TGTGCCAGCAGCCCCGGGACTAGCCAAGAGACCCAGTACTTC
clone size: many; V gene: TRBV20-1; J gene: TRBJ1-1; D gene: NA; CDR3 protein: CSASLGNTEAFF; CDR3 DNA: TGCAGTGCCTCGTTGGGGAACACTGAAGCTTTCTTT
clone size: NA; V gene: TRBV12-3/TRBV12-4; J gene: TRBJ1-2; D gene: NA; CDR3 protein: CASRRDGYYGYTF; CDR3 DNA: TGTGCCAGCAGAAGGGACGGCTACTATGGCTACACCTTC
clone size: NA; V gene: TRBV6-5; J gene: TRBJ2-7; D gene: NA; CDR3 protein: CASSKGGHYEQYF; CDR3 DNA: TGTGCCAGCAGTAAGGGGGGCCACTACGAGCAGTACTTC
clone size: many; V gene: TRBV7-2; J gene: TRBJ2-3; D gene: TRBD1; CDR3 protein: CASSTRVGDSDTQYF; CDR3 DNA: TGTGCCAGCAGCACACGGGTCGGGGACAGCGATACGCAGTATTTT
clone size: NA; V gene: TRBV20-1; J gene: TRBJ1-3; D gene: NA; CDR3 protein: CSARVDPGNTIYF; CDR3 DNA: TGCAGTGCTAGAGTTGATCCTGGAAACACCATATATTTT
clone size: few; V gene: TRBV20-1; J gene: TRBJ2-3; D gene: NA; CDR3 protein: CSASVHWGTDTQYF; CDR3 DNA: TGCAGTGCTAGTGTGCACTGGGGGACAGATACGCAGTATTTT
clone size: few; V gene: TRBV3-1; J gene: TRBJ2-3; D gene: TRBD2; CDR3 protein: CASSHFSGGRTDTQYF; CDR3 DNA: TGTGCCAGCAGCCATTTTAGCGGGGGGCGCACAGATACGCAGTATTTT
clone size: many; V gene: TRBV9; J gene: TRBJ2-7; D gene: TRBD2; CDR3 protein: CASSVATGTGGSSYEQYF; CDR3 DNA: TGTGCCAGCAGCGTAGCTACGGGGACGGGGGGAAGCTCCTACGAGCAGTACTTC
clone size: few; V gene: TRBV5-1; J gene: TRBJ2-1; D gene: TRBD2; CDR3 protein: CASSPGLANEQFF; CDR3 DNA: TGCGCCAGCAGCCCGGGACTAGCGAATGAGCAGTTCTTC
clone size: few; V gene: TRBV12-3/TRBV12-4; J gene: TRBJ2-2; D gene: NA; CDR3 protein: CASSSTRTGELFF; CDR3 DNA: TGTGCCAGCAGCTCTACTAGGACCGGGGAGCTGTTTTTT
clone size: NA; V gene: TRBV5-8; J gene: TRBJ2-1; D gene: NA; CDR3 protein: CASSPARVSYNEQFF; CDR3 DNA: TGTGCCAGCAGCCCCGCCAGGGTTTCGTACAATGAGCAGTTCTTC
clone size: few; V gene: TRBV11-2; J gene: TRBJ1-1; D gene: NA; CDR3 protein: CASSLVISGTEAFF; CDR3 DNA: TGTGCCAGCAGCTTAGTAATCTCAGGGACTGAAGCTTTCTTT
clone size: few; V gene: TRBV7-2; J gene: TRBJ2-7; D gene: TRBD2; CDR3 protein: CASSFTSGDYEQYF; CDR3 DNA: TGTGCCAGCAGCTTCACTAGCGGGGACTACGAGCAGTACTTC
clone size: NA; V gene: TRBV5-5; J gene: TRBJ1-6; D gene: TRBD1; CDR3 protein: CASTTDRVNSPLHF; CDR3 DNA: TGTGCCAGCACCACAGACAGGGTAAATTCACCCCTCCACTTT
clone size: NA; V gene: TRBV4-2; J gene: TRBJ1-5; D gene: NA; CDR3 protein: CASSQGGDTQHF; CDR3 DNA: TGTGCCAGCAGCCAAGGTGGCGATACGCAGCATTTT
clone size: NA; V gene: TRBV7-2; J gene: TRBJ2-7; D gene: TRBD2; CDR3 protein: CASSLRGGGAGNYEQYF; CDR3 DNA: TGTGCCAGCAGCTTGCGAGGCGGGGGGGCCGGGAACTACGAGCAGTACTTC
clone size: NA; V gene: TRBV10-3; J gene: TRBJ2-1; D gene: NA; CDR3 protein: CAISESWVNEQFF; CDR3 DNA: TGTGCCATCAGTGAGTCGTGGGTCAATGAGCAGTTCTTC
clone size: NA; V gene: TRBV7-9; J gene: TRBJ2-5; D gene: NA; CDR3 protein: CASSLRQSQETQYF; CDR3 DNA: TGTGCCAGCAGCTTGAGACAGAGCCAAGAGACCCAGTACTTC
clone size: NA; V gene: TRBV6-1; J gene: TRBJ2-4; D gene: NA; CDR3 protein: CASSEARYVQRRF; CDR3 DNA: TGTGCCAGCAGTGAAGCGCGATATGTCCAGAGGAGGTTC
clone size: many; V gene: TRBV7-7; J gene: TRBJ2-3; D gene: NA; CDR3 protein: CASSGNTDTQYF; CDR3 DNA: TGTGCTAGCAGCGGAAACACAGATACGCAGTATTTT
clone size: many; V gene: TRBV28; J gene: TRBJ2-2; D gene: NA; CDR3 protein: CASSYDTELVSGAYTGELFF; CDR3 DNA: TGTGCCAGCAGTTACGATACCGAACTCGTCTCCGGCGCTTACACCGGGGAGCTGTTTTTT
clone size: many; V gene: TRBV2; J gene: TRBJ1-1; D gene: NA; CDR3 protein: CASSEQQIVAEAFF; CDR3 DNA: TGTGCCAGCAGTGAGCAGCAGATTGTCGCTGAAGCTTTCTTT
clone size: NA; V gene: TRBV30; J gene: TRBJ2-2; D gene: NA; CDR3 protein: CAISGWGNTGELFF; CDR3 DNA: TGTGCCATCTCGGGGTGGGGCAACACCGGGGAGCTGTTTTTT
clone size: NA; V gene: TRBV10-3; J gene: TRBJ2-1; D gene: NA; CDR3 protein: CASRVSVFGEYYLF; CDR3 DNA: TGTGCCAGTCGGGTTTCCGTTTTCGGGGAGTACTACCTCTTC
clone size: many; V gene: TRBV29-1; J gene: TRBJ2-3; D gene: NA; CDR3 protein: CSVAQGSTPTDTQYF; CDR3 DNA: TGCAGCGTTGCGCAGGGGAGTACTCCTACAGATACGCAGTATTTT
clone size: NA; V gene: TRBV5-5; J gene: TRBJ2-3; D gene: NA; CDR3 protein: CASSPRPLTDTQYF; CDR3 DNA: TGTGCCAGCAGCCCTCGTCCGCTCACAGATACGCAGTATTTT
clone size: NA; V gene: TRBV27; J gene: TRBJ2-7; D gene: TRBD1; CDR3 protein: CASSLKGQGDYEQYF; CDR3 DNA: TGTGCCAGCAGTTTAAAGGGACAGGGAGATTACGAGCAGTACTTC
clone size: few; V gene: TRBV6-6; J gene: TRBJ1-1; D gene: NA; CDR3 protein: CASSYQTNFEAFF; CDR3 DNA: TGTGCCAGCAGTTACCAGACAAATTTCGAAGCTTTCTTT
clone size: many; V gene: TRBV7-3; J gene: TRBJ1-5; D gene: NA; CDR3 protein: CASSLTGVGQPQHF; CDR3 DNA: TGTGCCAGCAGCTTAACAGGGGTGGGTCAGCCCCAGCATTTT
clone size: few; V gene: TRBV12-3/TRBV12-4; J gene: TRBJ2-3; D gene: TRBD1; CDR3 protein: CASSPNRDRVWGDTQYF; CDR3 DNA: TGTGCCAGCAGTCCAAACCGGGACAGGGTTTGGGGAGATACGCAGTATTTT
clone size: many; V gene: TRBV20-1; J gene: TRBJ2-5; D gene: TRBD2; CDR3 protein: CSASTPTGTSGGADVTQYF; CDR3 DNA: TGCAGTGCTAGCACTCCAACCGGGACTAGCGGGGGGGCCGATGTGACCCAGTACTTC
clone size: many; V gene: TRBV5-6; J gene: TRBJ2-1; D gene: TRBD1; CDR3 protein: CASSRGQGYNEQFF; CDR3 DNA: TGTGCCAGCAGCCGTGGACAGGGGTACAATGAGCAGTTCTTC
clone size: few; V gene: TRBV9; J gene: TRBJ2-3; D gene: NA; CDR3 protein: CASSVGAGADTQYF; CDR3 DNA: TGTGCCAGCAGCGTAGGGGCAGGGGCAGATACGCAGTATTTT
clone size: many; V gene: TRBV12-3/TRBV12-4; J gene: TRBJ1-4; D gene: TRBD1; CDR3 protein: CASRYAGGRNEKLFF; CDR3 DNA: TGTGCCAGCAGATATGCAGGGGGCCGTAATGAAAAACTGTTTTTT
clone size: few; V gene: TRBV12-3/TRBV12-4; J gene: TRBJ2-3; D gene: TRBD2; CDR3 protein: CASSRSSGYTDTQYF; CDR3 DNA: TGTGCCAGCAGTAGGTCTAGCGGATACACAGATACGCAGTATTTT
clone size: few; V gene: TRBV20-1; J gene: TRBJ2-7; D gene: NA; CDR3 protein: CSASQQGSSYEQYF; CDR3 DNA: TGCAGTGCTAGTCAGCAGGGTTCATCCTACGAGCAGTACTTC